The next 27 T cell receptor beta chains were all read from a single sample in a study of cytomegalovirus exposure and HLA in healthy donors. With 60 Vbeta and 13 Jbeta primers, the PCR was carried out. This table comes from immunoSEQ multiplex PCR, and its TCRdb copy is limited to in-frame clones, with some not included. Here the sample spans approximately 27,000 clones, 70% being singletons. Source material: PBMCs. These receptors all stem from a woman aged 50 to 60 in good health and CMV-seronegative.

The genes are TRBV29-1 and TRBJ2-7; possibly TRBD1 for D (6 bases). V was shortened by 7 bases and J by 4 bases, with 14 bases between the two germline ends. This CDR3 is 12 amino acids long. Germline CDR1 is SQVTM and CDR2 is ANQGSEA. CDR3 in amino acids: CSGSGDRYEQYF. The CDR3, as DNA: TGCAGCGGCTCAGGGGATAGGTACGAGCAGTACTTC.

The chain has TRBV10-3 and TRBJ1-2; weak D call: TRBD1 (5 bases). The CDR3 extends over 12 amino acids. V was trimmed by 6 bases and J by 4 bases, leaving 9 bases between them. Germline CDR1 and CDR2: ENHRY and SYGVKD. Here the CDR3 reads CAIRDTSYGYTF. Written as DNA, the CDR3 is TGTGCCATCAGGGACACCAGCTATGGCTACACCTTC.

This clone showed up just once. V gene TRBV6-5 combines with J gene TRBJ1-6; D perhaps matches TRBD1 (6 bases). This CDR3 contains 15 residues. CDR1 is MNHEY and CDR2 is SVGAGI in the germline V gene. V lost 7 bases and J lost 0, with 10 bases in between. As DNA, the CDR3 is TGTGCCAGCACCCCCAGGGGCTCCTATAATTCACCCCTCCACTTT. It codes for CASTPRGSYNSPLHF.

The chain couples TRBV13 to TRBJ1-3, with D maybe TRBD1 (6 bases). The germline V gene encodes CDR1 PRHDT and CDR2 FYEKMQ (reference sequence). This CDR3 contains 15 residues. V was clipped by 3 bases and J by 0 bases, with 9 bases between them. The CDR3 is CASSLDSSSGNTIYF. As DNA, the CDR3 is TGTGCCAGCAGCTTGGACAGTAGCTCTGGAAACACCATATATTTT.

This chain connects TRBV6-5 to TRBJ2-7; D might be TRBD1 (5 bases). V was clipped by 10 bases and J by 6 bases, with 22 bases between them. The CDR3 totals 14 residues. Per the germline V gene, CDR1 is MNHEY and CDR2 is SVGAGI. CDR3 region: CATSTAAGRGEQYF. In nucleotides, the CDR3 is TGTGCCACTTCAACAGCCGCAGGGCGCGGCGAGCAGTACTTC.

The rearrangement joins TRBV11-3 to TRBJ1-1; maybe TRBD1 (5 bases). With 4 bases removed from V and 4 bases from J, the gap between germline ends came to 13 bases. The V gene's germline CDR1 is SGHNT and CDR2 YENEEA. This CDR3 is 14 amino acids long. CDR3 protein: CASSSQGGSTEAFF. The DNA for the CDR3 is TGTGCCAGCAGCTCCCAGGGCGGAAGCACTGAAGCTTTCTTT.

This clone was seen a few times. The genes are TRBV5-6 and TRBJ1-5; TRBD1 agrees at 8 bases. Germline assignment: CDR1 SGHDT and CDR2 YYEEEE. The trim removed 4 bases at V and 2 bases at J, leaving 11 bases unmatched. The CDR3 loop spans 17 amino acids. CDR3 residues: CASSLQDRDQGNQPQHF. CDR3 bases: TGTGCCAGCAGCCTACAGGACAGGGACCAGGGCAATCAGCCCCAGCATTTT.

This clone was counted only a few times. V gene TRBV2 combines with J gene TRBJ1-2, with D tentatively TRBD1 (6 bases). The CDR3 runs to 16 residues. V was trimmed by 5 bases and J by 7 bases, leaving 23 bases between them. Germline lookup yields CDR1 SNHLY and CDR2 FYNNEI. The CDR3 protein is CASSSPGQRGSGGYTF. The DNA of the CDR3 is TGTGCCAGCAGTTCACCTGGACAGAGGGGGTCTGGTGGCTACACCTTC.

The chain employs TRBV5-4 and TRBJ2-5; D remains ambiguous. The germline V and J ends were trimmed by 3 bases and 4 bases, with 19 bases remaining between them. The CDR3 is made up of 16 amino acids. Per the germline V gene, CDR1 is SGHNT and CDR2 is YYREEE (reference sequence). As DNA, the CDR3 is TGTGCCAGCAGCTCTCTTAAACGCGGCGAGTCAGAGACCCAGTACTTC. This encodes CASSSLKRGESETQYF. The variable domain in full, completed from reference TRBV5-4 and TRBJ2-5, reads ETGVTQSPTHLIKTRGQQVTLRCSSQSGHNTVSWYQQALGQGPQFIFQYYREEENGRGNFPPRFSGLQFPNYSSELNVNALELDDSALYLCASSSLKRGESETQYFGPGTRLLVL.

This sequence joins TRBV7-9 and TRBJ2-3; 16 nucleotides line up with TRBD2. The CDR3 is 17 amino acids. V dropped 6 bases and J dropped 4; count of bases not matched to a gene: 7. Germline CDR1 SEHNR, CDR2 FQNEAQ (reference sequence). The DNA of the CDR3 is TGTGCCAGCAGGATCGGGACTAGCGGGGGGGCGGCAGATACGCAGTATTTT. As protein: CASRIGTSGGAADTQYF.

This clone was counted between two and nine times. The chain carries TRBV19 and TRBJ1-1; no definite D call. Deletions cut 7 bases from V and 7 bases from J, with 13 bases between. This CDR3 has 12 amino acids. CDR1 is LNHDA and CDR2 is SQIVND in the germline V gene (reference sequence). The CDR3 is CASIGRVGEAFF. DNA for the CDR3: TGTGCCAGTATAGGGAGGGTCGGTGAAGCTTTCTTT.

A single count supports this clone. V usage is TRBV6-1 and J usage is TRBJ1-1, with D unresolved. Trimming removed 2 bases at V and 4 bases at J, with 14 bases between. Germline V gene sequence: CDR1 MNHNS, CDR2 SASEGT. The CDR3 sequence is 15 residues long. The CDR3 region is CASSEIRWAPTEAFF. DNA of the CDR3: TGTGCCAGCAGTGAAATCAGATGGGCGCCCACTGAAGCTTTCTTT.

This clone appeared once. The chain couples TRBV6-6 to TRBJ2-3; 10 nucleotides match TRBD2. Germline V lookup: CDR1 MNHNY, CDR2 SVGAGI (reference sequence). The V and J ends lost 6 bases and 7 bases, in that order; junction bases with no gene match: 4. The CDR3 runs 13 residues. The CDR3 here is CASRASGSYTQYF. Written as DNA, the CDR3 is TGTGCCAGCAGGGCTAGCGGGAGCTATACGCAGTATTTT.

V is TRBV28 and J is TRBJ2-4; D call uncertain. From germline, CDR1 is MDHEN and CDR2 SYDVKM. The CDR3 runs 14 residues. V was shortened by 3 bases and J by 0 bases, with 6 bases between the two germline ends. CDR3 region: CASSLPEAKNIQYF. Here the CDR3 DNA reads TGTGCCAGCAGTTTGCCAGAAGCCAAAAACATTCAGTACTTC.

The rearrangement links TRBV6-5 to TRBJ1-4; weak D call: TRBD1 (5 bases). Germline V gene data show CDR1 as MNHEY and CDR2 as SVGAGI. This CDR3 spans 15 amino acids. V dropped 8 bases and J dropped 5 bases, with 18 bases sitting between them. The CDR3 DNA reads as TGTGCCAGCGGAAGGAGGGGCAGCACGAATGAAAAACTGTTTTTT. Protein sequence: CASGRRGSTNEKLFF.

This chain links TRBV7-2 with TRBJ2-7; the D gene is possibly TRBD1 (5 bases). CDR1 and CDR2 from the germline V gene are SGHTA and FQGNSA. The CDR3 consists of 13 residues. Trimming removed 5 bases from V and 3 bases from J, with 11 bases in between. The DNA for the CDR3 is TGTGCCAGCAGCCTAGAGCAGGGCTACGAGCAGTACTTC. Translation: CASSLEQGYEQYF.

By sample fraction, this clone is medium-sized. The CDR3 sequence: CASSLLAGVTDTQYF. In DNA form, the CDR3 reads TGTGCCAGCAGCTTATTAGCGGGGGTTACAGATACGCAGTATTTT. This chain joins TRBV9 and TRBJ2-3; 9 bases match TRBD2. The CDR3 consists of 15 residues. Germline CDR1 reads SGDLS; CDR2 reads YYNGEE. V trimming: 4 bases; J trimming: 3 bases; junction bases outside the gene matches: 6.

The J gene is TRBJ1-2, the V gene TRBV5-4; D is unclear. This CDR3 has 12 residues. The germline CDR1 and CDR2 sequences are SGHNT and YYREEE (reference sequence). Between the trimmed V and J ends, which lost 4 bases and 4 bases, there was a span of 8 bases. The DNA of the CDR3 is TGTGCCAGCAGCCCGAATAGCTATGGCTACACCTTC. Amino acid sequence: CASSPNSYGYTF.

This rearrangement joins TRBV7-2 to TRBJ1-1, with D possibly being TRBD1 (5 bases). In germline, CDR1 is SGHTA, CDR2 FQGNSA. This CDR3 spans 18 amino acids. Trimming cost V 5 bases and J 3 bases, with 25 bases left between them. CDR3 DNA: TGTGCCAGCAGCCAGACTCCCCTCAGGGCGCGCCTAGACACTGAAGCTTTCTTT. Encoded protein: CASSQTPLRARLDTEAFF. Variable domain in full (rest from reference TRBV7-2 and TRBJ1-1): GAGVSQSPSNKVTEKGKDVELRCDPISGHTALYWYRQSLGQGLEFLIYFQGNSAPDKSGLPSDRFSAERTGGSVSTLTIQRTQQEDSAVYLCASSQTPLRARLDTEAFFGQGTRLTVV.

The CDR3, as DNA: TGTGCCAGCAGCCCCCAGGGGGTTGGGGAAAAACTGTTTTTT. It encodes CASSPQGVGEKLFF. This chain links TRBV5-5 with TRBJ1-4, with 7 bases lining up with TRBD1. Germline CDR1 reads SGHKS; CDR2 reads YYEKEE (reference sequence). V lost 4 bases to trimming and J lost 8 bases; unmatched junction nucleotides: 8. The CDR3 consists of 14 residues.

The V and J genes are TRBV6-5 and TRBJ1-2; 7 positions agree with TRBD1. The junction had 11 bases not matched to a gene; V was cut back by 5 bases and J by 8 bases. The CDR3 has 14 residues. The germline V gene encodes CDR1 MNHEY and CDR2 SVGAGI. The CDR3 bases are TGTGCCAGCAGTCCTACGACAGGGTCTCGAGGCTACACCTTC. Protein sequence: CASSPTTGSRGYTF.

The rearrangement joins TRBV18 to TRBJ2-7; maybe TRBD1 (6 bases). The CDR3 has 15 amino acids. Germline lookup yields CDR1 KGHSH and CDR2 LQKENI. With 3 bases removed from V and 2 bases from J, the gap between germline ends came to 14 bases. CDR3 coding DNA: TGTGCCAGCTCACCTCTGAGGACAGCAGCCTACGAGCAGTACTTC. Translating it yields CASSPLRTAAYEQYF.

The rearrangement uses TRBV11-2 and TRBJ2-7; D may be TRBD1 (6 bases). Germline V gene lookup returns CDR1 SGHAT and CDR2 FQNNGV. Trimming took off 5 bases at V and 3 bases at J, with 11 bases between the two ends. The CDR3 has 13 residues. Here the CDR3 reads CASSQGQIYEQYF. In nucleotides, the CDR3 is TGTGCCAGCAGCCAAGGACAGATCTACGAGCAGTACTTC.

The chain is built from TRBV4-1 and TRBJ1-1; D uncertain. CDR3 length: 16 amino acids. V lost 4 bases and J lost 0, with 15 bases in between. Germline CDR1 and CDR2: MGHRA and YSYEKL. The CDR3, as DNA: TGCGCCAGCAGCCTTCCCGCGGAGGACTTGAACACTGAAGCTTTCTTT. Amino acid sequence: CASSLPAEDLNTEAFF.

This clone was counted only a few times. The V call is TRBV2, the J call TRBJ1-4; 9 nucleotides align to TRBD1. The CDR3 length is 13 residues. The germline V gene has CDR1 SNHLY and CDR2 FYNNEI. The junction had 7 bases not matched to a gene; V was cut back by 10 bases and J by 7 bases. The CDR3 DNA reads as TGTGCCACCTGGACAGGGGCCCGTGAAAAACTGTTTTTT. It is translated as CATWTGAREKLFF.

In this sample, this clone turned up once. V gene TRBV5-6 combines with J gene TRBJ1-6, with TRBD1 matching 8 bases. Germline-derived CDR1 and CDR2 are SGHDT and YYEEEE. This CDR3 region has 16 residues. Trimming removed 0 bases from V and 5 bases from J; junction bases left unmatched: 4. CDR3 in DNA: TGTGCCAGCAGCTTGGTCAGGGGGCGAGATAATTCACCCCTCCACTTT. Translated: CASSLVRGRDNSPLHF.

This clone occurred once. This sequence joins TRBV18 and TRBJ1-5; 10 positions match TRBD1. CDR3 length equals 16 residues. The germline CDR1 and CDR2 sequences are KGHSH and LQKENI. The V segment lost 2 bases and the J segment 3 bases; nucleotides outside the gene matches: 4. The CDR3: CASSPGTGAVNQPQHF. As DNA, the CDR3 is TGTGCCAGCTCACCAGGGACAGGGGCGGTCAATCAGCCCCAGCATTTT.